The following is a TCR beta chain sequence with its context. Its antigen is currently unknown. The CDR3 extends 3 residues past the end of the read, so its final part is completed from the germline J gene. The germline V gene has CDR1 SGHAT and CDR2 FQNNGV. CDR3 length: 14 amino acids. The J segment lost 4 bases and the V segment lost 6 bases, leaving 5 bases of the junction unmatched. TCRdb's table, derived via immunoSEQ multiplex PCR, lists solely in-frame clones and lacks some. The table counts about 29,000 clones; 2.5% to 3.5% lies in the top ten. This entry comes from a study of T cells in women clearing cervical HPV infection. Whole-study findings and limits: Controls had more TRBV6-7 (0.16%) than cases (about 0.11%). Repertoire richness, not evenness, was significantly elevated in CIN3+ cases versus controls. Cases and controls were distinguished at AUC around 0.8 by richness and V genes.

This chain joins TRBV11-2 and TRBJ2-5, with 10 bases identical to TRBD1. This clonotype was obtained from a woman between 18 and 75 years old with a cervical HPV16 infection that either progressed to CIN3+ or cleared (not recorded which). The material sequenced was blood buffy coat. CDR3 DNA, as far as it was read: TGTGCCAGCAGTACGACAGGGGGCTTAGAGACC. This encodes CASSTTGGLET. The complete CDR3 sequence is CASSTTGGLETQYF.